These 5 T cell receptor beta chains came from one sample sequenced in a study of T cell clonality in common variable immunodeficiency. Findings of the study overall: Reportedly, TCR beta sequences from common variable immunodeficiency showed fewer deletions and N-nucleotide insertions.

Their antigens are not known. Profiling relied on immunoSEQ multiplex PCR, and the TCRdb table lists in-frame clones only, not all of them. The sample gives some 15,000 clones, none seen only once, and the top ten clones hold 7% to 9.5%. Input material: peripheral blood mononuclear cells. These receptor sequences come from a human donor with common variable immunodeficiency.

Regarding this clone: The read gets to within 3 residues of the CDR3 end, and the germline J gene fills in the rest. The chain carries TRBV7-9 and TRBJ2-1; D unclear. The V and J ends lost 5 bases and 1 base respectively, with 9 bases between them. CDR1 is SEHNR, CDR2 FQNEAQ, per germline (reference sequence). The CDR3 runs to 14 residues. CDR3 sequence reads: CASSPSNSYNEQFF. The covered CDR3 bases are TGTGCCAGCAGCCCCTCTAATTCCTACAATGAG.

The sequenced part of the CDR3 DNA is TGTGCCAGCAGCTTAGGCCCGCGGGGCGGCAGACAAGAGACC. Its protein is CASSLGPRGGRQET. The CDR3 as a whole reads CASSLGPRGGRQETQYF. The chain recombines TRBV7-6 with TRBJ2-5; tentatively, D is TRBD2 (6 bases). The missing CDR3 end, 3 residues past where the read stops, is filled in from the germline J gene. Germline V gene lookup returns CDR1 SGHVS and CDR2 FNYEAQ. V was clipped by 1 base and J by 2 bases, with 17 bases between them. This CDR3 has 17 residues.

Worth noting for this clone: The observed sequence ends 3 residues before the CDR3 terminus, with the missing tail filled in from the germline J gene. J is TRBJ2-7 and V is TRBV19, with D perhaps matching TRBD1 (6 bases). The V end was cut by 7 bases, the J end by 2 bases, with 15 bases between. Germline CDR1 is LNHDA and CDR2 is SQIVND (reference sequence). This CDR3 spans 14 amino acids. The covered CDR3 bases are TGTGCCAGTAAGCCCCGGGACATACCCTACGAG. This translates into CASKPRDIPYE. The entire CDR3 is CASKPRDIPYEQYF.

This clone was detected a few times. The part of the CDR3 DNA that was read is TGTGCCAGTAACTGGGACAGAAACTATGGC. It codes for CASNWDRNYG. The CDR3 in full is CASNWDRNYGYTF. The rearrangement uses TRBV19 and TRBJ1-2; TRBD1 matches at 7 bases. With the read ending 3 residues before the CDR3 end, the germline J gene is used to fill in that end. CDR1 is LNHDA, CDR2 SQIVND, per germline (reference sequence). This CDR3 contains 13 residues. Unmatched junction bases numbered 4, after V lost 7 bases and J lost 2 bases. Full variable domain (rest looked up from reference TRBV19 and TRBJ1-2): DGGITQSPKYLFRKEGQNVTLSCEQNLNHDAMYWYRQDPGQGLRLIYYSQIVNDFQKGDIAEGYSVSREKKESFPLTVTSAQKNPTAFYLCASNWDRNYGYTFGSGTRLTVV.

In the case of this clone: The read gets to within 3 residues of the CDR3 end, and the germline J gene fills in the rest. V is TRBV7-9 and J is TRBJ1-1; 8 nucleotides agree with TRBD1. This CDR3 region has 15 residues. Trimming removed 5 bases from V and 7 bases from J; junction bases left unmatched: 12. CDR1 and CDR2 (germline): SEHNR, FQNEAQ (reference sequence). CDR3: CASSPSDRGRGEAFF. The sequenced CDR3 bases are TGTGCCAGCAGCCCGAGTGACAGGGGCAGGGGTGAA.